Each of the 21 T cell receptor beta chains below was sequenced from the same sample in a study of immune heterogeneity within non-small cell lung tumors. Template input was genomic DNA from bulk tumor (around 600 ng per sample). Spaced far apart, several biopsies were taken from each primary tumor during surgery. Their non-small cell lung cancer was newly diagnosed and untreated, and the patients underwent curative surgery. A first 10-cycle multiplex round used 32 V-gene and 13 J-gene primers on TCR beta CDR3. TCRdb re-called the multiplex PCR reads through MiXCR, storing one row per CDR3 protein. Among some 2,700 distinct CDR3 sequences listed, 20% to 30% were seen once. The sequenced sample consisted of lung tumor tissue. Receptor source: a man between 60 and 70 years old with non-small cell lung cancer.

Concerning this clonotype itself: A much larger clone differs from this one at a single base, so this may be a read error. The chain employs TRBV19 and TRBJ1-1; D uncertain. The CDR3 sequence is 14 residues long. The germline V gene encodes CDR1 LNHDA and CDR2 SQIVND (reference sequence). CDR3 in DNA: TGTGCCAGTAGTACGTTTTCAGTAGACACTGATGCTTTCTTT. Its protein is CASSTFSVDTDAFF.

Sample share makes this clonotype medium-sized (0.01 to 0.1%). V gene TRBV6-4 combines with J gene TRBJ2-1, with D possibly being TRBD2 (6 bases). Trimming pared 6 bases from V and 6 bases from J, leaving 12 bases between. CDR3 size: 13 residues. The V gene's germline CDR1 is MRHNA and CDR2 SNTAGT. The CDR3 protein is CASSRHGGNEQFF. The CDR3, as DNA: TGTGCCAGCAGCCGACACGGGGGCAATGAGCAGTTCTTC.

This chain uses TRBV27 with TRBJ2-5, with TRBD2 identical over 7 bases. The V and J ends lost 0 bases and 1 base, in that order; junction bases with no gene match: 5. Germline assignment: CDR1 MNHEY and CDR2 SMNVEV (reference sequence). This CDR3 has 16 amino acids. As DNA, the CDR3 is TGTGCCAGCAGTTTATCGGGGGGGGGGACCCAAGAGACCCAGTACTTC. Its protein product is CASSLSGGGTQETQYF.

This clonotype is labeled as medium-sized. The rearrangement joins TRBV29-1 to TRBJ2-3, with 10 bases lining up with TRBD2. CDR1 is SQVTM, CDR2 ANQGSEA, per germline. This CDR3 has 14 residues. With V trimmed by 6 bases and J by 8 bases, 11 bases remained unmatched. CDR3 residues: CSVEGLAGVVTQYF. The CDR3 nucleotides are TGCAGCGTCGAGGGGCTAGCGGGAGTGGTTACGCAGTATTTT.

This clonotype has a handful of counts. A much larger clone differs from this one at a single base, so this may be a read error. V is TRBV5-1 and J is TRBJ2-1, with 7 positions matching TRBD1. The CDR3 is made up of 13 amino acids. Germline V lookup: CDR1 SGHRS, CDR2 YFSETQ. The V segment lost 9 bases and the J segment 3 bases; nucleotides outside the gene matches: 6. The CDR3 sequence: CANQGENYNEQFF. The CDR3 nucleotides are TGCGCCAACCAGGGGGAGAACTACAATGAGCAGTTCTTC.

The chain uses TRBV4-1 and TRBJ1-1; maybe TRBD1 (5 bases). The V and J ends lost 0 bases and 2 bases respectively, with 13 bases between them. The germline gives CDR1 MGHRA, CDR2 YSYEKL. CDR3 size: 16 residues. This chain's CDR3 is CASSQEEAGLNTEAFF. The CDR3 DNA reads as TGCGCCAGCAGCCAAGAGGAGGCAGGGCTCAACACTGAAGCTTTCTTT.

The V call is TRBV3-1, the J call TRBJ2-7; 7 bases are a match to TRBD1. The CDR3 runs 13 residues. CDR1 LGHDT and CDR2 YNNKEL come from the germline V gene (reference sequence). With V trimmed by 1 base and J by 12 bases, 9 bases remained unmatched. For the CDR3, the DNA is TGTGCCAGCAGCCAAGGGGGGACAGACCTTTGGTACTTC. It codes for CASSQGGTDLWYF.

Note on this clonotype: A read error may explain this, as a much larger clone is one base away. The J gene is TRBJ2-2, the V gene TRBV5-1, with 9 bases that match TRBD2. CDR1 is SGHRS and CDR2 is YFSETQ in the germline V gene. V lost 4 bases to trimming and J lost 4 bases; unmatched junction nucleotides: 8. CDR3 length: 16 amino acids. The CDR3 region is CASSPIAGASTGELFF. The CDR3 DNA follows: TGCGCCAGCAGCCCTATAGCGGGAGCAAGCACCGGGGAGCTGTTTTTT.

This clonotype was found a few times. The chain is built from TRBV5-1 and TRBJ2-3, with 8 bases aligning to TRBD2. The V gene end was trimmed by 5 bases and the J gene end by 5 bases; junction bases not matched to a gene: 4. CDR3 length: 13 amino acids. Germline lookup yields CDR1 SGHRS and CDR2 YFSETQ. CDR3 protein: CASRGLDVDTQYF. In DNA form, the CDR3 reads TGCGCCAGCAGGGGACTAGATGTAGATACGCAGTATTTT.

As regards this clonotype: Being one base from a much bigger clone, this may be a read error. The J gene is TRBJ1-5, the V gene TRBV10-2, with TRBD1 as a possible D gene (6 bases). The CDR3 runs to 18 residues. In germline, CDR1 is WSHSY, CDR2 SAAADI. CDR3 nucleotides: TGCGCCAGCAGTGATCAGTTGGGGGGCGTTTATAGCAATCATCCCCAGCATTTT. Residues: CASSDQLGGVYSNHPQHF.

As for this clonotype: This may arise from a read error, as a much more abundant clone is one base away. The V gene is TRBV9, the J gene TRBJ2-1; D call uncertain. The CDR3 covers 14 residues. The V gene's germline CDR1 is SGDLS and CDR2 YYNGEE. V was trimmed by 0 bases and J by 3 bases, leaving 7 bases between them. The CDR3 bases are TGTGCCAGCAGCGTAGCGTGGTACTACAATGAGCAGTTCTTC. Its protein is CASSVAWYYNEQFF.

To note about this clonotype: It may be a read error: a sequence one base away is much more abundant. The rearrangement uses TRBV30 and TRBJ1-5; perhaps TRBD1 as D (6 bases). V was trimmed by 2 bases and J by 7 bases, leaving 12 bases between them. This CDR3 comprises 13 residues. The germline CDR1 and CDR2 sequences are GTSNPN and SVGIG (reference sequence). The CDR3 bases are TGTGCCTGGAGTCTGAAGGGGGGCCAGCCCCAGCATTTT. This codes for CAWSLKGGQPQHF.

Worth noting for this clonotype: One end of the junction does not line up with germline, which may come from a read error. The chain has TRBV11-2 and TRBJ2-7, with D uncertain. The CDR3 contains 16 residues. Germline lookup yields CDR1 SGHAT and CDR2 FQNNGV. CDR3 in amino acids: CASSLVGQSFTYEHYF. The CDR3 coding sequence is TGTGCCAGCAGCTTAGTTGGTCAAAGCTTTACCTACGAGCATTACTTC.

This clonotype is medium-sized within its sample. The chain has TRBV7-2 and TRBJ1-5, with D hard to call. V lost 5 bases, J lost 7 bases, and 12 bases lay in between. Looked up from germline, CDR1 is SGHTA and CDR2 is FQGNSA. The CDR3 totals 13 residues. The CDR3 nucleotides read TGTGCCAGCAGCCCCCGGACGGGACAGCCCCAGCATTTT. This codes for CASSPRTGQPQHF.

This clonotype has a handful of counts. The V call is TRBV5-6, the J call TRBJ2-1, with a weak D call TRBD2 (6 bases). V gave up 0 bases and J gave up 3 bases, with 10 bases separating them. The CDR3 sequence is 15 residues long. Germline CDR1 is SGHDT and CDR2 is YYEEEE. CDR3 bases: TGTGCCAGCAGCTTGGAGACTAGGGTCTACAATGAGCAGTTCTTC. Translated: CASSLETRVYNEQFF.

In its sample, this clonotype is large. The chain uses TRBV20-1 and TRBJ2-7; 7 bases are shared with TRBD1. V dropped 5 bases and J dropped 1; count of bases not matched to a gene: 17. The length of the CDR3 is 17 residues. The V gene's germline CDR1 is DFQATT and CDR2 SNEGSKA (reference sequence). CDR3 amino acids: CSAENGMRQGSSYEQYF. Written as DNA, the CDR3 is TGCAGTGCTGAAAATGGGATGAGACAGGGCTCTTCCTACGAGCAGTACTTC.

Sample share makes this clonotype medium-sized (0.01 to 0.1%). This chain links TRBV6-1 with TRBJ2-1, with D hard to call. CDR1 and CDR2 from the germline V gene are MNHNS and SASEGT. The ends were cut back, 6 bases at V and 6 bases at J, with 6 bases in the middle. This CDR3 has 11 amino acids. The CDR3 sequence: CASSTRNEQFF. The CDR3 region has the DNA TGTGCCAGCAGCACGCGCAATGAGCAGTTCTTC.

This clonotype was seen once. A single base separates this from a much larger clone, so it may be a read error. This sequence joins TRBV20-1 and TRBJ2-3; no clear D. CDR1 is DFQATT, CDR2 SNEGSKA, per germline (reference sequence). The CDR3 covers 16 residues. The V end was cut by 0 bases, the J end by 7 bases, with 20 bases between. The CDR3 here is CSARDLWPLRANTQYF. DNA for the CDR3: TGCAGTGCTAGAGATTTGTGGCCCCTTCGGGCTAATACGCAGTATTTT.

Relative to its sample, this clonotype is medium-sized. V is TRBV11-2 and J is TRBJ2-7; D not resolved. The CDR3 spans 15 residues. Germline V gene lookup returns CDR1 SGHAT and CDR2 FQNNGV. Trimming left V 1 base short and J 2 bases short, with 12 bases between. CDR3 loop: CASSLGMGLAYEQYF. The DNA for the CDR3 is TGTGCCAGCAGCTTAGGGATGGGATTGGCCTACGAGCAGTACTTC.

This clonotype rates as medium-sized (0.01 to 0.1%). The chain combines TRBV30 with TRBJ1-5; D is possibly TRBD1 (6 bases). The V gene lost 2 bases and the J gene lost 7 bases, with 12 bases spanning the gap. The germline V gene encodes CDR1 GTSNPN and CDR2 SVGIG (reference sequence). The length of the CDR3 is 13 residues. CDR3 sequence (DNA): TGTGCCTGGAGTCGGAAGGGGGGCCAGCCCCAGCATTTT. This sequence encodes CAWSRKGGQPQHF.

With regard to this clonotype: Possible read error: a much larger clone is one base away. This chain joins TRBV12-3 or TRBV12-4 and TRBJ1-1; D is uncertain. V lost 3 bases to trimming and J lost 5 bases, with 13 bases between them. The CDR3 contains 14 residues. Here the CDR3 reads CASSFAGSKTEAFF. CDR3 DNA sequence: TGTGCCAGCAGTTTTGCAGGCTCTAAAACTGAAGCTTTCTTT.